The 25 T cell receptor beta chains below were found in one sample sequenced in a study of cytomegalovirus exposure and HLA in healthy donors. Sequencing was performed with immunoSEQ multiplex PCR; in TCRdb, only in-frame clones are kept and a portion is missing. The table has about 140,000 clones, less than 90% seen once. The sequenced sample consisted of PBMCs. All receptors come from a young man in good health and CMV-seronegative.

The rearrangement joins TRBV5-1 to TRBJ1-2, with a weak D call TRBD1 (6 bases). Per the germline V gene, CDR1 is SGHRS and CDR2 is YFSETQ. The CDR3 covers 15 residues. Trimming shortened V by 0 bases and J by 8 bases, and 17 bases separated the two germline ends. CDR3 in DNA: TGCGCCAGCAGCTTGGAGGGCAGGGGTCTTGACGGCTACACCTTC. Translated, it gives CASSLEGRGLDGYTF. Looking up the rest from reference TRBV5-1 and TRBJ1-2 gives the full variable domain: KAGVTQTPRYLIKTRGQQVTLSCSPISGHRSVSWYQQTPGQGLQFLFEYFSETQRNKGNFPGRFSGRQFSNSRSEMNVSTLELGDSALYLCASSLEGRGLDGYTFGSGTRLTVV.

This sequence joins TRBV2 and TRBJ1-1; 8 bases agree with TRBD1. V lost 11 bases to trimming and J lost 4 bases; unmatched junction nucleotides: 3. Germline V gives CDR1 SNHLY, CDR2 FYNNEI. The CDR3 has 11 residues. CDR3 sequence: CAGGQGTEAFF. Here the CDR3 DNA reads TGTGCCGGCGGACAGGGCACTGAAGCTTTCTTT. Supplemented by reference TRBV2 and TRBJ1-1, the full variable domain reads EPEVTQTPSHQVTQMGQEVILRCVPISNHLYFYWYRQILGQKVEFLVSFYNNEISEKSEIFDDQFSVERPDGSNFTLKIRSTKLEDSAMYFCAGGQGTEAFFGQGTRLTVV.

V and J are TRBV5-1 and TRBJ2-3; D call uncertain. The CDR3 runs to 13 residues. Per germline, CDR1 SGHRS and CDR2 YFSETQ. Trimming left V 2 bases short and J 3 bases short, with 7 bases between. CDR3 protein: CASSLWSTDTQYF. The CDR3 nucleotides are TGCGCCAGCAGCTTATGGAGTACAGATACGCAGTATTTT.

The genes are TRBV11-2 and TRBJ1-6; D ambiguous. The CDR3 runs 14 residues. CDR1 SGHAT and CDR2 FQNNGV come from the germline V gene. Trimming shortened V by 2 bases and J by 10 bases, and 12 bases separated the two germline ends. The CDR3, as DNA: TGTGCCAGCAGCTTAACCTGGCCGCAATCACCCCTCCACTTT. Translating it yields CASSLTWPQSPLHF.

The rearrangement links TRBV5-1 to TRBJ2-3, with D perhaps matching TRBD1 (5 bases). The CDR3 totals 11 residues. V shed 7 bases and J shed 5 bases, with 8 bases lying between them. Germline V gene lookup returns CDR1 SGHRS and CDR2 YFSETQ. The CDR3 DNA reads as TGCGCCAGCTCGACAGAAGATACGCAGTATTTT. It yields the protein CASSTEDTQYF.

The rearrangement uses TRBV4-3 and TRBJ2-7; D ambiguous. Germline CDR1 and CDR2: LGHNA and YSLEER. The germline V and J ends were trimmed by 0 bases and 2 bases, with 11 bases remaining between them. The CDR3 runs 15 residues. The CDR3 loop reads CASSQDQEAPYEQYF. CDR3 nucleotides: TGCGCCAGCAGCCAAGATCAAGAGGCTCCCTACGAGCAGTACTTC.

This chain connects TRBV7-9 to TRBJ2-7; 9 positions agree with TRBD1. The CDR3 contains 19 residues. V shed 4 bases and J 0 bases; nucleotides not matched to a gene: 16. Germline V gene data show CDR1 as SEHNR and CDR2 as FQNEAQ (reference sequence). In DNA, the CDR3 is TGTGCCAGCAGCTCGTACCGGGACAGGGACTTCCTCAGCTCCTACGAGCAGTACTTC. This sequence encodes CASSSYRDRDFLSSYEQYF. The complete variable domain, with remaining parts taken from reference TRBV7-9 and TRBJ2-7, reads DTGVSQNPRHKITKRGQNVTFRCDPISEHNRLYWYRQTLGQGPEFLTYFQNEAQLEKSRLLSDRFSAERPKGSFSTLEIQRTEQGDSAMYLCASSSYRDRDFLSSYEQYFGPGTRLTVT.

The chain carries TRBV6-6 and TRBJ1-4, with D unclear. This CDR3 is 15 amino acids long. V lost 6 bases and J lost 3, with 14 bases in between. Germline V CDR1 and CDR2: MNHNY, SVGAGI (reference sequence). For the CDR3, the DNA is TGTGCCAGCAGCCGCGTCCCCGCCTCTAATGAAAAACTGTTTTTT. It encodes CASSRVPASNEKLFF.

This chain joins TRBV6-5 and TRBJ1-1; a possible D gene is TRBD1 (6 bases). Germline CDR1 and CDR2: MNHEY and SVGAGI. The germline V and J ends were trimmed by 3 bases and 5 bases, with 13 bases remaining between them. The CDR3 covers 14 residues. The CDR3: CASSYQGRDTEAFF. CDR3 DNA sequence: TGTGCCAGCAGTTATCAGGGGAGGGATACTGAAGCTTTCTTT.

This chain connects TRBV7-9 to TRBJ1-5, with D uncertain. Germline values: CDR1 SEHNR, CDR2 FQNEAQ (reference sequence). The length of the CDR3 is 15 residues. Trimming removed 2 bases at V and 2 bases at J, with 10 bases between. The CDR3 nucleotides read TGTGCCAGCAGCTTATCGGGAGGCGGCAATCAGCCCCAGCATTTT. This translates into CASSLSGGGNQPQHF.

The V call is TRBV6-1, the J call TRBJ1-1; TRBD1 aligns across 8 bases. Trimming removed 6 bases from V and 3 bases from J; junction bases left unmatched: 3. The CDR3 extends over 13 amino acids. Germline CDR1 MNHNS, CDR2 SASEGT. The CDR3 DNA sequence: TGTGCCAGCAGGGAGGACAGGGACACTGAAGCTTTCTTT. Protein product: CASREDRDTEAFF.

The V gene is TRBV14, the J gene TRBJ2-7, with TRBD1 identical over 12 bases. V lost 4 bases, J lost 4 bases, and 2 bases stayed unmatched. This CDR3 is 14 amino acids long. Germline V gives CDR1 SGHDN, CDR2 FVKESK. Here the CDR3 reads CASSLGQGAYEQYF. CDR3 nucleotides: TGTGCCAGCAGCCTGGGACAGGGGGCGTACGAGCAGTACTTC. The whole variable domain, filled in from reference TRBV14 and TRBJ2-7, reads EAGVTQFPSHSVIEKGQTVTLRCDPISGHDNLYWYRRVMGKEIKFLLHFVKESKQDESGMPNNRFLAERTGGTYSTLKVQPAELEDSGVYFCASSLGQGAYEQYFGPGTRLTVT.

The chain recombines TRBV5-6 with TRBJ1-1; tentative D call: TRBD1 (5 bases). This CDR3 spans 13 amino acids. V gave up 4 bases and J gave up 3 bases, with 10 bases separating them. Germline CDR1 is SGHDT and CDR2 is YYEEEE. The DNA of the CDR3 is TGTGCCAGCAGCCGACAGTTCTACACTGAAGCTTTCTTT. Translated: CASSRQFYTEAFF. The whole variable domain, remainder taken from reference TRBV5-6 and TRBJ1-1, is DAGVTQSPTHLIKTRGQQVTLRCSPKSGHDTVSWYQQALGQGPQFIFQYYEEEERQRGNFPDRFSGHQFPNYSSELNVNALLLGDSALYLCASSRQFYTEAFFGQGTRLTVV.

V is TRBV5-6 and J is TRBJ2-5, with TRBD2 matching 7 bases. Germline values: CDR1 SGHDT, CDR2 YYEEEE. V lost 2 bases to trimming and J lost 2 bases; unmatched junction nucleotides: 9. There are 16 residues in the CDR3. CDR3 bases: TGTGCCAGCAGCTTTCTTCCTAGCGGACTACAAGAGACCCAGTACTTC. This gives the protein CASSFLPSGLQETQYF.

This clone was counted once. The V call is TRBV28, the J call TRBJ2-1; TRBD2 might be the D (5 bases). Germline lookup yields CDR1 MDHEN and CDR2 SYDVKM. Trimming took off 5 bases at V and 2 bases at J, with 10 bases between the two ends. The CDR3 spans 14 residues. CDR3 loop: CASSPGIPYNEQFF. CDR3 bases: TGTGCCAGCAGTCCCGGGATACCCTACAATGAGCAGTTCTTC.

This chain uses TRBV25-1 with TRBJ1-6, with TRBD1 matching 8 bases. Germline V gene lookup returns CDR1 MGHDK and CDR2 SYGVNS. Trimming removed 0 bases from V and 8 bases from J; junction bases left unmatched: 9. This CDR3 spans 17 amino acids. CDR3 sequence reads: CASSEYGQGFTDSPLHF. For the CDR3, the DNA is TGTGCCAGCAGTGAATATGGACAGGGATTTACAGATTCACCCCTCCACTTT.

The rearrangement links TRBV5-6 to TRBJ2-3; D not certain. V dropped 2 bases and J dropped 2 bases, with 3 bases sitting between them. CDR3 length: 12 amino acids. CDR1 and CDR2 (germline): SGHDT, YYEEEE. The CDR3 region has the DNA TGTGCCAGCAGCTTTATCACAGATACGCAGTATTTT. This encodes CASSFITDTQYF.

This sequence joins TRBV29-1 and TRBJ1-3; tentatively, D is TRBD1 (5 bases). Looked up from germline, CDR1 is SQVTM and CDR2 is ANQGSEA. This CDR3 is 13 amino acids long. V lost 5 bases, J lost 3 bases, and 11 bases lay in between. CDR3 protein: CSVKGLSGNTIYF. The CDR3 DNA is TGCAGCGTTAAGGGGTTGAGTGGAAACACCATATATTTT.

The rearrangement uses TRBV19 and TRBJ2-3; D is ambiguous. The CDR3 covers 13 residues. The germline gives CDR1 LNHDA, CDR2 SQIVND (reference sequence). V lost 1 base to trimming and J lost 6 bases, with 8 bases between them. In DNA form, the CDR3 reads TGTGCCAGTAGTATAGTTTTCGGGGATACGCAGTATTTT. Protein: CASSIVFGDTQYF.

This chain joins TRBV7-9 and TRBJ2-7, with TRBD2 identical over 8 bases. This CDR3 spans 16 amino acids. The germline V gene has CDR1 SEHNR and CDR2 FQNEAQ (reference sequence). V dropped 5 bases and J dropped 7; count of bases not matched to a gene: 16. The chain's CDR3 is CASSPLGGAVRGEQYF. CDR3 sequence (DNA): TGTGCCAGCAGCCCCCTCGGGGGGGCGGTCCGGGGGGAGCAGTACTTC.

The chain recombines TRBV5-1 with TRBJ2-5; D is uncertain. The germline V gene has CDR1 SGHRS and CDR2 YFSETQ. CDR3 length: 13 residues. The V and J ends lost 2 bases and 2 bases respectively, with 7 bases between them. The DNA for the CDR3 is TGCGCCAGCAGCTTACAGCCTCAAGAGACCCAGTACTTC. It encodes CASSLQPQETQYF.

This chain joins TRBV5-1 and TRBJ2-3; TRBD1 is a possible D gene (6 bases). Trimming left V 0 bases short and J 5 bases short, with 10 bases between. Per germline, CDR1 SGHRS and CDR2 YFSETQ. The CDR3 is 14 residues long. The CDR3 is CASSLGWDIDTQYF. The CDR3 DNA is TGCGCCAGCAGCTTGGGGTGGGACATAGATACGCAGTATTTT. Based on the CDR3 plus reference TRBV5-1 and TRBJ2-3, the full variable domain is KAGVTQTPRYLIKTRGQQVTLSCSPISGHRSVSWYQQTPGQGLQFLFEYFSETQRNKGNFPGRFSGRQFSNSRSEMNVSTLELGDSALYLCASSLGWDIDTQYFGPGTRLTVL.

This clone was picked up one time. The chain uses TRBV7-2 and TRBJ2-3; tentative D call: TRBD2 (6 bases). V shed 1 base and J shed 1 base, with 9 bases lying between them. Germline CDR1 is SGHTA and CDR2 is FQGNSA. The CDR3 spans 15 residues. The CDR3 is CASSLGGARTDTQYF. In DNA form, the CDR3 reads TGTGCCAGCAGCTTAGGCGGGGCCCGCACAGATACGCAGTATTTT.

This chain uses TRBV28 with TRBJ1-5, with TRBD1 matching over 8 bases. Per germline, CDR1 MDHEN and CDR2 SYDVKM. Trimming at V came to 5 bases and at J to 3 bases, leaving 9 bases not matched to a gene. This CDR3 has 16 residues. This CDR3 is CASSTPGRGPNQPQHF. The CDR3 coding sequence is TGTGCCAGCAGTACCCCCGGCAGGGGGCCCAATCAGCCCCAGCATTTT.

The genes are TRBV19 and TRBJ2-2, with 8 bases lining up with TRBD1. V gave up 5 bases and J gave up 2 bases; unmatched junction bases: 7. CDR1 is LNHDA and CDR2 is SQIVND in the germline V gene (reference sequence). CDR3 length: 16 amino acids. The CDR3 DNA reads as TGTGCCAGTAGTGGGGTCGGGACAGGTAACACCGGGGAGCTGTTTTTT. The encoded protein is CASSGVGTGNTGELFF. The whole variable domain, filled in from reference TRBV19 and TRBJ2-2, reads DGGITQSPKYLFRKEGQNVTLSCEQNLNHDAMYWYRQDPGQGLRLIYYSQIVNDFQKGDIAEGYSVSREKKESFPLTVTSAQKNPTAFYLCASSGVGTGNTGELFFGEGSRLTVL.